These 20 T cell receptor beta chains came from one sample sequenced in a study of response to subunit inactivated influenza vaccine. TCRdb re-derived calls from the RT-PCR reads in MiXCR, one entry per CDR3 protein. The sample carries roughly 700,000 distinct CDR3 sequences, 11% to 15% recorded once. The sequenced sample was PBMCs from blood, obtained 14 to 15 days before vaccination. These receptors originate from a man in his fifties who received an inactivated influenza vaccine.

The V and J genes are TRBV6-1 and TRBJ2-5; 7 bases are a match to TRBD2. J was trimmed by 4 bases and V by 6 bases; bases with no gene match: 8. The CDR3 is 14 residues long. CDR1 and CDR2 from the germline V gene are MNHNS and SASEGT. CDR3 DNA: TGTGCCAGCAGGAGCGGGACTATCCTAGAGACCCAGTACTTC. Translated: CASRSGTILETQYF.

The rearrangement joins TRBV6-1 to TRBJ1-1, with D unresolved. Germline loops: CDR1 MNHNS, CDR2 SASEGT. The CDR3 has 15 residues. The V end lost 6 bases, the J end lost 0 bases, and 14 bases lay between the germline ends. In nucleotides, the CDR3 is TGTGCCAGCAGGCCAGCGCTAGGGATGAACACTGAAGCTTTCTTT. It is translated as CASRPALGMNTEAFF.

The rearrangement links TRBV7-6 to TRBJ2-5; 8 positions match TRBD2. The V segment lost 3 bases and the J segment 5 bases; nucleotides outside the gene matches: 14. The CDR3 extends over 17 amino acids. Looked up from germline, CDR1 is SGHVS and CDR2 is FNYEAQ. The CDR3 region is CASSLSGRSRGTETQYF. The CDR3 nucleotides are TGTGCCAGCAGCTTGAGCGGGAGATCGAGAGGTACGGAGACCCAGTACTTC. The variable domain in full, completed from reference TRBV7-6 and TRBJ2-5, reads GAGVSQSPRYKVTKRGQDVALRCDPISGHVSLYWYRQALGQGPEFLTYFNYEAQQDKSGLPNDRFSAERPEGSISTLTIQRTEQRDSAMYRCASSLSGRSRGTETQYFGPGTRLLVL.

The table lists this clonotype with a few counts. The V call is TRBV12-3 or TRBV12-4, the J call TRBJ1-2; no firm D call. CDR3 length: 14 residues. The V end was cut by 4 bases, the J end by 1 base, with 10 bases between. The DNA of the CDR3 is TGTGCCAGCAGTTCGCCGCCAGTTAACTATGGCTACACCTTC. Its protein product is CASSSPPVNYGYTF.

Of note for this clonotype: This could be a read error, since a much larger clone is one nucleotide away. This chain links TRBV3-1 with TRBJ2-1, with 7 nucleotides matching TRBD2. The CDR3 has 14 amino acids. CDR1 and CDR2 (germline): LGHDT, YNNKEL (reference sequence). The CDR3 is CASSPSTGGNVQFF. CDR3 in DNA: TGTGCCAGCAGCCCCTCGACGGGGGGTAATGTGCAGTTCTTC.

This clonotype was observed a few times. This chain uses TRBV5-1 with TRBJ2-1; 12 nucleotides agree with TRBD2. The CDR3 has 15 residues. Per the germline V gene, CDR1 is SGHRS and CDR2 is YFSETQ. Losses at the gene ends were 4 bases for V and 5 bases for J; bases not matched to a gene: 4. CDR3 in amino acids: CASSITSGGHNEQFF. The DNA of the CDR3 is TGCGCCAGCAGCATTACTAGCGGGGGGCACAATGAGCAGTTCTTC.

The V and J genes are TRBV7-9 and TRBJ2-3; TRBD2 might be the D (5 bases). V gave up 5 bases and J gave up 4 bases, with 10 bases separating them. The V gene's germline CDR1 is SEHNR and CDR2 FQNEAQ (reference sequence). This CDR3 has 13 amino acids. The DNA for the CDR3 is TGTGCCAGCAGCCCGGGGTTCTCAGATACGCAGTATTTT. Its protein product is CASSPGFSDTQYF.

Details on this clonotype: A junction boundary mismatches the germline segment, possibly from a read error. This sequence joins TRBV5-1 and TRBJ2-2; 8 bases fit TRBD1. Looked up from germline, CDR1 is SGHRS and CDR2 is YFSETQ. The CDR3 contains 19 residues. The CDR3 is CACSDPDRDNIPWSGELFF. The CDR3 DNA is TGCGCCTGCAGCGATCCGGACAGGGACAATATCCCGTGGTCCGGGGAGCTGTTTTTT. Filled out from reference TRBV5-1 and TRBJ2-2, the complete variable domain reads KAGVTQTPRYLIKTRGQQVTLSCSPISGHRSVSWYQQTPGQGLQFLFEYFSETQRNKGNFPGRFSGRQFSNSRSEMNVSTLELGDSALYLCACSDPDRDNIPWSGELFFGEGSRLTVL.

The J gene is TRBJ1-4, the V gene TRBV3-1; no clear D gene. The CDR3 runs to 14 residues. Trimming removed 0 bases at V and 8 bases at J, with 10 bases between. Looked up from germline, CDR1 is LGHDT and CDR2 is YNNKEL (reference sequence). In DNA, the CDR3 is TGTGCCAGCAGCCAAGATACTACGACGGAAAAACTGTTTTTT. Translating it yields CASSQDTTTEKLFF.

V and J are TRBV2 and TRBJ2-2; 7 positions match TRBD2. V gave up 5 bases and J gave up 1 base; unmatched junction bases: 7. The CDR3 runs to 16 residues. Germline CDR1 SNHLY, CDR2 FYNNEI. For the CDR3, the DNA is TGTGCCAGCAGTTTAGCGGGCACCTTGAACACCGGGGAGCTGTTTTTT. It is translated as CASSLAGTLNTGELFF. Full variable domain (rest looked up from reference TRBV2 and TRBJ2-2): EPEVTQTPSHQVTQMGQEVILRCVPISNHLYFYWYRQILGQKVEFLVSFYNNEISEKSEIFDDQFSVERPDGSNFTLKIRSTKLEDSAMYFCASSLAGTLNTGELFFGEGSRLTVL.

There are a few counts of this clonotype. V usage is TRBV7-8 and J usage is TRBJ2-3; no firm D call. Per germline, CDR1 SGHVS and CDR2 FQNEAQ. The germline V and J ends were trimmed by 4 bases and 2 bases, with 19 bases remaining between them. The CDR3 has 17 residues. The CDR3 coding sequence is TGTGCCAGCAGCTCCCAAGAGGTGCGGCCCTACACAGATACGCAGTATTTT. Protein sequence: CASSSQEVRPYTDTQYF.

The V gene is TRBV7-6, the J gene TRBJ2-7; 10 bases align to TRBD1. The trim removed 5 bases at V and 0 bases at J, leaving 7 bases unmatched. This CDR3 has 16 residues. Germline V CDR1 and CDR2: SGHVS, FNYEAQ. The CDR3 spells CASSPRGQGFSYEQYF. The CDR3 nucleotides read TGTGCCAGCAGCCCAAGGGGACAGGGGTTCTCCTACGAGCAGTACTTC.

This clonotype was picked up many times. The V call is TRBV29-1, the J call TRBJ2-7, with TRBD1 matching 8 bases. V trimming: 8 bases; J trimming: 3 bases; junction bases outside the gene matches: 12. Germline-derived CDR1 and CDR2 are SQVTM and ANQGSEA. There are 14 residues in the CDR3. As DNA, the CDR3 is TGCAGCTGCTCGTTCAGGGGGCGCGACTACGAGCAGTACTTC. This gives the protein CSCSFRGRDYEQYF.

This clonotype was counted only a few times. The chain is built from TRBV6-6 and TRBJ1-5; a weak D match, TRBD1 (5 bases). Per the germline V gene, CDR1 is MNHNY and CDR2 is SVGAGI (reference sequence). This CDR3 is 13 amino acids long. V gave up 6 bases and J gave up 4 bases, with 10 bases separating them. This CDR3 is CASRQRGNQPQHF. The CDR3 DNA is TGTGCCAGCAGGCAAAGGGGAAATCAGCCCCAGCATTTT.

V is TRBV12-3 or TRBV12-4 and J is TRBJ1-5; TRBD1 agrees at 8 bases. Trimming removed 2 bases from V and 6 bases from J; junction bases left unmatched: 6. The CDR3 has 15 amino acids. Written as DNA, the CDR3 is TGTGCCAGCAGTTTAACTACAGGGGGAGGTCAGCCCCAGCATTTT. Translating gives CASSLTTGGGQPQHF.

This clonotype was seen only a few times. The V gene is TRBV5-1, the J gene TRBJ2-3; D may be TRBD2 (7 bases). Trimming left V 6 bases short and J 6 bases short, with 11 bases between. CDR3 length: 12 amino acids. Germline V gene sequence: CDR1 SGHRS, CDR2 YFSETQ. CDR3 in DNA: TGCGCCAGCAATGGGGGGGCCGATACGCAGTATTTT. This translates into CASNGGADTQYF. The entire variable domain, with the rest obtained from reference TRBV5-1 and TRBJ2-3, is as follows: KAGVTQTPRYLIKTRGQQVTLSCSPISGHRSVSWYQQTPGQGLQFLFEYFSETQRNKGNFPGRFSGRQFSNSRSEMNVSTLELGDSALYLCASNGGADTQYFGPGTRLTVL.

This chain joins TRBV7-2 and TRBJ2-5; D not certain. The CDR3 is 14 amino acids. V gave up 5 bases and J gave up 2 bases, with 12 bases separating them. CDR1 is SGHTA, CDR2 FQGNSA, per germline. The CDR3 DNA reads TGTGCCAGCAGCGTCCTCGGCGGTCAAGAGACCCAGTACTTC. Translated: CASSVLGGQETQYF.

In its sample, this clonotype was seen a few times. The V call is TRBV20-1, the J call TRBJ2-7, with D possibly matching TRBD1 (6 bases). This CDR3 has 12 amino acids. The germline V gene has CDR1 DFQATT and CDR2 SNEGSKA (reference sequence). Trimming removed 3 bases from V and 7 bases from J, with 13 bases in between. DNA of the CDR3: TGCAGTGCTAGCAGGGGCGGTCAGGAGCAGTACTTC. It specifies CSASRGGQEQYF.

The rearrangement joins TRBV19 to TRBJ1-6; TRBD1 is a possible D gene (6 bases). Germline V CDR1 and CDR2: LNHDA, SQIVND (reference sequence). The CDR3 contains 16 residues. Trimming removed 4 bases at V and 7 bases at J, with 17 bases between. This CDR3 is CASSSSGTRGNSPLHF. CDR3 coding DNA: TGTGCCAGTAGTAGCAGCGGGACAAGGGGAAATTCACCCCTCCACTTT.

J is TRBJ2-3 and V is TRBV6-2 or TRBV6-3; maybe TRBD2 (5 bases). Between the trimmed V and J ends, which lost 6 bases and 4 bases, there was a span of 17 bases. The CDR3 sequence is 15 residues long. Per the germline V gene, CDR1 is MNHEY and CDR2 is SVGEGT. The CDR3 sequence is CASSTEVGWPDTQYF. In DNA, the CDR3 is TGTGCCAGCAGCACGGAGGTGGGGTGGCCAGATACGCAGTATTTT.